These T cell receptor beta chains were read from a single sample in a study of T cells in localized non-small cell lung cancer. Clones were read by immunoSEQ multiplex PCR, and TCRdb kept only the in-frame ones, dropping some. The sample lists some 1,400 clones; about 24% were seen once. Sample: normal lung tissue next to the tumor, taken before any cancer treatment. The receptors were sampled from a man aged 35 to 70 with stage II squamous cell lung carcinoma. Both conserved end residues are part of each CDR3.

>TRBV7-4
CASSERGSLTDTQYF
>TRBV11-3
CASSRRGGQNEQFF
>TRBV6-8
CASNPEPQHSNQPQHF
>TRBV6-8
CASSYSHRSLGMYEQYF
>TRBV11-3
CASSLGGATNEKLFF
>TRBV6-8
CASSYTSGRLDTQYF
>TRBV29-1
CSAQDSLLRGYTF
>TRBV6-8
CASDRGTYNEQFF
>TRBV5-1
CASSSPGTGGDEQYF
>TRBV4-1
CASSQLAGGQETQYF
>TRBV28
CASSQTSASGELFF
>TRBV11-3
CASSLWAGQRDTGELFF
>TRBV6-8
CASTITRQGKETQYF
>TRBV19
CASSIDLPSGVYNEQFF
>TRBV11-3
CASSLAGFSDHEQYF
>TRBV9
CASSVLPTGAQVEQFF
>TRBV7-8
CASSLQGENTIYF
>TRBV15
CATSRGGGTGPDKLFF
>TRBV28
CASSLRAVGRTDTQYF
>TRBV28
CASSLLGRNLGYEQYF
>TRBV10-1
CASSESASRTQYF
>TRBV7-1
CASSEVFYNSPLHF
>TRBV19
CASSMVGYGEQYF
>TRBV6-8
CASRISGGRQETQYF
>TRBV11-3
CASSPEGAGAMFEYF
>TRBV10-2
CASSESHGRHEQFF
>TRBV2
CASSGRTSGGVGYNEQFF
>TRBV29-1
CSVRKAYNEQFF
>TRBV19
CASSIDSGGPFSDTGELFF
>TRBV11-3
CASSQQRARSLGNYGYTF
>TRBV23-1
CASSLLNNYGYTF
>TRBV9
CASSPGVGGSNEQYF
>TRBV19
CASSMGTSGAVSGANVLTF